These 26 T cell receptor beta chains share one sample of origin, sequenced in a study of cytomegalovirus exposure and HLA in healthy donors listed by TCRdb under 2017. Receptor amplification or capture employed the immunoSEQ multiplex PCR assay. TCRdb's version of the immuneACCESS table is confined to in-frame rearrangements and falls short of the full clone set. An unresolved V gene accounts for under half of the shortfall where checked; the remainder is of unknown origin. This sample gives approximately 300,000 clones in total; around 87% of them show up just once. The ten largest account for roughly 1.1% of the sample. Source material: PBMCs. The receptors were sampled from a woman under 40 in good health and CMV-seropositive.

This chain uses TRBV25-1 with TRBJ2-7; 9 positions agree with TRBD2. The germline V gene encodes CDR1 MGHDK and CDR2 SYGVNS. V trimming: 6 bases; J trimming: 4 bases; junction bases outside the gene matches: 4. CDR3 length: 13 residues. Here the CDR3 reads CASSRAGGYEQYF. The CDR3 DNA reads TGTGCCAGCAGCCGGGCGGGAGGGTACGAGCAGTACTTC.

This rearrangement joins TRBV7-3 to TRBJ1-6; TRBD1 matches at 8 bases. The CDR3 is 15 amino acids. Germline CDR1 reads SGHTA; CDR2 reads FQGTGA. V shed 5 bases, J shed 3 bases, and the junction held 3 bases outside the gene matches. DNA of the CDR3: TGTGCCAGCAGCCTCACAGGGGGCTATAATTCACCCCTCCACTTT. Protein product: CASSLTGGYNSPLHF.

The chain joins TRBV5-4 to TRBJ2-1; TRBD2 matches 11 bases. V lost 2 bases, J lost 5 bases, and 6 bases stayed unmatched. This CDR3 is 16 amino acids long. Germline CDR1 is SGHNT and CDR2 is YYREEE (reference sequence). The CDR3 reads CASSFLAGGSHNEQFF. The CDR3 nucleotides are TGTGCCAGCAGCTTTTTAGCGGGAGGGTCCCACAATGAGCAGTTCTTC.

J is TRBJ2-1 and V is TRBV5-1; no clear D gene. The germline V gene encodes CDR1 SGHRS and CDR2 YFSETQ. Trimming took 0 bases from V and 4 from J, leaving 11 bases between them. The length of the CDR3 is 15 residues. CDR3 residues: CASSLALDKYNEQFF. CDR3 nucleotides: TGCGCCAGCAGCTTGGCCCTCGACAAATACAATGAGCAGTTCTTC.

This rearrangement joins TRBV2 to TRBJ2-1; 15 positions match TRBD2. The V gene end was trimmed by 4 bases and the J gene end by 4 bases; junction bases not matched to a gene: 8. The CDR3 has 18 amino acids. Germline V gives CDR1 SNHLY, CDR2 FYNNEI. In DNA form, the CDR3 reads TGTGCCAGCAGTGGACGGACTAGCGGGAGGGCCAAATACAATGAGCAGTTCTTC. Its translation is CASSGRTSGRAKYNEQFF. Complete variable domain (other parts from reference TRBV2 and TRBJ2-1): EPEVTQTPSHQVTQMGQEVILRCVPISNHLYFYWYRQILGQKVEFLVSFYNNEISEKSEIFDDQFSVERPDGSNFTLKIRSTKLEDSAMYFCASSGRTSGRAKYNEQFFGPGTRLTVL.

V is TRBV18 and J is TRBJ1-1; TRBD1 might be the D (5 bases). Trimming left V 6 bases short and J 1 base short, with 9 bases between. The germline V gene encodes CDR1 KGHSH and CDR2 LQKENI. CDR3 length: 13 residues. CDR3 DNA: TGTGCCAGCTCGTCAGACAGGAACACTGAAGCTTTCTTT. It yields the protein CASSSDRNTEAFF.

The CDR3, as DNA: TGCGCCAGCAGCCAAGCGCGGGGGGGCCCGGGCACAGATACGCAGTATTTT. Encoded protein: CASSQARGGPGTDTQYF. The chain uses TRBV4-3 and TRBJ2-3; 9 bases are a match to TRBD2. The CDR3 loop spans 17 amino acids. CDR1 and CDR2 from the germline V gene are LGHNA and YSLEER. V trimming: 1 base; J trimming: 1 base; junction bases outside the gene matches: 6.

The chain is built from TRBV30 and TRBJ2-1, with 7 bases that match TRBD1. Germline CDR1 reads GTSNPN; CDR2 reads SVGIG (reference sequence). The J segment lost 6 bases and the V segment lost 5 bases, leaving 7 bases of the junction unmatched. The CDR3 consists of 13 residues. The CDR3 bases are TGTGCCTGGGAGGGGGCGATCCCCAATGAGCAGTTCTTC. Protein product: CAWEGAIPNEQFF.

This chain uses TRBV27 with TRBJ2-7; 10 nucleotides align to TRBD2. The CDR3 has 15 residues. CDR1 MNHEY and CDR2 SMNVEV come from the germline V gene (reference sequence). V was clipped by 4 bases and J by 1 base; unmatched bases: 4. The CDR3 here is CASSSYSGGSYEQYF. Written as DNA, the CDR3 is TGTGCCAGCAGTTCCTATAGCGGGGGGTCCTACGAGCAGTACTTC.

V usage is TRBV4-3 and J usage is TRBJ2-7, with 7 bases identical to TRBD1. The CDR3 has 16 amino acids. In germline, CDR1 is LGHNA, CDR2 YSLEER. Trimming cost V 0 bases and J 6 bases; bases outside gene matches: 11. The CDR3: CASSQDRPGGFSEQYF. The CDR3 nucleotides are TGCGCCAGCAGCCAAGATCGGCCAGGGGGTTTCTCCGAGCAGTACTTC.

This clone was recorded once. This chain connects TRBV4-3 to TRBJ1-5; maybe TRBD1 (5 bases). V was shortened by 2 bases and J by 1 base, with 15 bases between the two germline ends. CDR1 and CDR2 (germline): LGHNA, YSLEER. This CDR3 contains 17 residues. The CDR3 sequence: CASSQSTVYESNQPQHF. The CDR3 coding sequence is TGCGCCAGCAGCCAATCGACAGTATACGAAAGCAATCAGCCCCAGCATTTT.

This CDR3 is CSAPTGWWGYTF. CDR3 DNA sequence: TGCAGCGCCCCGACAGGGTGGTGGGGCTACACCTTC. The J gene is TRBJ1-2, the V gene TRBV29-1; 7 positions agree with TRBD1. Looked up from germline, CDR1 is SQVTM and CDR2 is ANQGSEA. The ends lost 7 bases at V and 8 bases at J; junction bases unmatched: 10. The CDR3 is made up of 12 amino acids. The variable domain in full, with the rest retrieved from reference TRBV29-1 and TRBJ1-2, is SAVISQKPSRDICQRGTSLTIQCQVDSQVTMMFWYRQQPGQSLTLIATANQGSEATYESGFVIDKFPISRPNLTFSTLTVSNMSPEDSSIYLCSAPTGWWGYTFGSGTRLTVV.

The rearrangement joins TRBV5-1 to TRBJ1-5; D ambiguous. The CDR3 covers 13 residues. Germline V gene data show CDR1 as SGHRS and CDR2 as YFSETQ. Trimming took off 0 bases at V and 3 bases at J, with 4 bases between the two ends. This CDR3 is CASSLAVNQPQHF. The CDR3 region has the DNA TGCGCCAGCAGCTTGGCAGTCAATCAGCCCCAGCATTTT.

V is TRBV9 and J is TRBJ2-1, with 9 bases fitting TRBD2. The CDR3 runs 16 residues. From germline, CDR1 is SGDLS and CDR2 YYNGEE. V lost 4 bases, J lost 4 bases, and 9 bases stayed unmatched. DNA of the CDR3: TGTGCCAGCAGCCTGACCCTAGCGGGACCTTACAATGAGCAGTTCTTC. Its protein product is CASSLTLAGPYNEQFF.

This chain joins TRBV7-2 and TRBJ1-5; no firm D call. This CDR3 is 15 amino acids long. CDR1 and CDR2 from the germline V gene are SGHTA and FQGNSA. Trimming left V 1 base short and J 2 bases short, with 9 bases between. The CDR3 nucleotides are TGTGCCAGCAGCTTAGTGGTAGGGCGCAATCAGCCCCAGCATTTT. It codes for CASSLVVGRNQPQHF.

In regard to this clone: A read error may account for a junction end that differs from germline. This chain uses TRBV30 with TRBJ2-2; 7 nucleotides match TRBD2. Germline CDR1 GTSNPN, CDR2 SVGIG (reference sequence). There are 11 residues in the CDR3. CDR3 loop: CASGNTGELFF. CDR3 DNA: TGCGCTAGCGGGAACACCGGGGAGCTGTTTTTT.

The chain combines TRBV29-1 with TRBJ1-5; D unresolved. With 7 bases removed from V and 6 bases from J, the gap between germline ends came to 13 bases. Germline lookup yields CDR1 SQVTM and CDR2 ANQGSEA. This CDR3 region has 12 residues. The CDR3 here is CSGGREGQPQHF. The CDR3 DNA reads TGCAGCGGCGGACGGGAAGGTCAGCCCCAGCATTTT. The full variable domain, in which reference TRBV29-1 and TRBJ1-5 provide the parts outside the CDR3, is SAVISQKPSRDICQRGTSLTIQCQVDSQVTMMFWYRQQPGQSLTLIATANQGSEATYESGFVIDKFPISRPNLTFSTLTVSNMSPEDSSIYLCSGGREGQPQHFGDGTRLSIL.

This clone was seen a single time. The rearrangement uses TRBV2 and TRBJ2-1; 8 bases map to TRBD2. Germline trimming cut 5 bases from V and 8 bases from J; bases unmatched to any gene: 11. In germline, CDR1 is SNHLY, CDR2 FYNNEI. The CDR3 has 15 residues. CDR3 amino acids: CASSSGGFFQDEQFF. CDR3 coding DNA: TGTGCCAGCAGTAGCGGGGGTTTTTTTCAGGATGAGCAGTTCTTC.

This clone was seen only once. This chain connects TRBV12-5 to TRBJ1-1; TRBD1 matches at 7 bases. The CDR3 has 15 amino acids. Germline lookup yields CDR1 LGHNT and CDR2 FRNRAP. Unmatched junction bases numbered 15, after V lost 9 bases and J lost 5 bases. Here the CDR3 DNA reads TGTGCTAGCCCCGGGACAGAGCCGTTGGGTACTGAAGCTTTCTTT. Encoded protein: CASPGTEPLGTEAFF.

The V and J genes are TRBV10-3 and TRBJ2-7; D unclear. The CDR3 loop spans 14 amino acids. The germline V gene encodes CDR1 ENHRY and CDR2 SYGVKD. V was shortened by 2 bases and J by 1 base, with 9 bases between the two germline ends. In DNA, the CDR3 is TGTGCCATCAGTGAGGCAAGGGATTCCTACGAGCAGTACTTC. It specifies CAISEARDSYEQYF.

This clone has only one observation. The chain carries TRBV19 and TRBJ2-2, with D perhaps TRBD1 or TRBD2 (6 bases each). V was clipped by 7 bases and J by 0 bases, with 15 bases between them. The CDR3 is 16 amino acids. From germline, CDR1 is LNHDA and CDR2 SQIVND (reference sequence). The CDR3 reads CASTFEGGSNTGELFF. CDR3 nucleotides: TGTGCCAGTACCTTCGAGGGGGGCTCGAACACCGGGGAGCTGTTTTTT.

This clone has a handful of counts. J is TRBJ2-7 and V is TRBV19; 10 bases line up with TRBD2. Unmatched junction bases numbered 17, after V lost 5 bases and J lost 4 bases. Germline lookup yields CDR1 LNHDA and CDR2 SQIVND (reference sequence). The CDR3 sequence is 18 residues long. Here the CDR3 DNA reads TGTGCCAGTAGTGAAGGGGGTAGCGGGAGGTTCCGTCCGTACGAGCAGTACTTC. Amino acids: CASSEGGSGRFRPYEQYF.

J is TRBJ1-2 and V is TRBV2; 8 bases are a match to TRBD1. This CDR3 is 15 amino acids long. The trim removed 2 bases at V and 5 bases at J, leaving 7 bases unmatched. In germline, CDR1 is SNHLY, CDR2 FYNNEI. The CDR3 is CASSEIFTGGYGYTF. The CDR3 region has the DNA TGTGCCAGCAGTGAAATCTTCACAGGGGGGTATGGCTACACCTTC. Full variable domain (outside the CDR3, taken from reference TRBV2 and TRBJ1-2): EPEVTQTPSHQVTQMGQEVILRCVPISNHLYFYWYRQILGQKVEFLVSFYNNEISEKSEIFDDQFSVERPDGSNFTLKIRSTKLEDSAMYFCASSEIFTGGYGYTFGSGTRLTVV.

The chain joins TRBV27 to TRBJ2-7; D gene uncertain. This CDR3 is built from 15 residues. The V gene lost 10 bases and the J gene lost 0 bases, with 19 bases spanning the gap. Germline CDR1 and CDR2: MNHEY and SMNVEV (reference sequence). The CDR3 DNA sequence: TGTGCCACCTGGGGTGTTAACAGTGGCTCCTACGAGCAGTACTTC. Translating it yields CATWGVNSGSYEQYF.

The J gene is TRBJ1-2, the V gene TRBV5-4, with 7 positions matching TRBD1. The CDR3 loop spans 15 amino acids. The trim removed 4 bases at V and 3 bases at J, leaving 9 bases unmatched. Per the germline V gene, CDR1 is SGHNT and CDR2 is YYREEE (reference sequence). In DNA form, the CDR3 reads TGTGCCAGCAGCACCTGGGAAGGGGGCGACTATGGCTACACCTTC. Translating it yields CASSTWEGGDYGYTF. The variable domain in full, with the rest retrieved from reference TRBV5-4 and TRBJ1-2, is ETGVTQSPTHLIKTRGQQVTLRCSSQSGHNTVSWYQQALGQGPQFIFQYYREEENGRGNFPPRFSGLQFPNYSSELNVNALELDDSALYLCASSTWEGGDYGYTFGSGTRLTVV.

The chain has TRBV4-3 and TRBJ1-5; TRBD1 is a possible D gene (5 bases). V was pared by 0 bases and J by 12 bases, with 12 bases between. The CDR3 is 13 amino acids. CDR1 and CDR2 (germline): LGHNA, YSLEER. This CDR3 reads CASSQDLAGLQHF. The CDR3 DNA reads as TGCGCCAGCAGCCAAGATCTTGCAGGGCTCCAGCATTTT.